This T cell receptor beta chain was observed in a study of T cells after yellow fever vaccination. At the level of the study: SMART-Seq v4 Ultra Low Input prepared the low-cell-number fractions. Notes on the study in general: At less than 97% for CD4 and about 91% for CD8, most primary-vaccination clones showed up again after the booster. A small proportion of clonotypes was detected in both the CD4 and CD8 compartments.

The CDR3 has 15 residues. Per the germline V gene, CDR1 is LNHDA and CDR2 is SQIVND (reference sequence). Trimming took 3 bases from V and 3 from J, leaving 12 bases between them. It was through 5'RACE template switching that TCR cDNA was made, with a universal primer site and UMIs added. Via MiXCR, TCRdb re-called the 5' RACE reads, giving one row per CDR3 protein. The sample holds hundreds of thousands of distinct CDR3 sequences, approximately 10% seen once. A remark on this clonotype: Its antigen is still unknown.

The rearrangement uses TRBV19 and TRBJ2-1; D possibly corresponds to TRBD2 (7 bases). The sequenced sample was PBMCs, obtained on the day of the first yellow fever vaccination. This TCR was recovered from a man aged 18 to 35 who received the YFV17D yellow fever vaccine. The DNA of the CDR3 is TGTGCCAGTAGTATTGGGGGGGCTGTCTACAATGAGCAGTTCTTC. This translates into CASSIGGAVYNEQFF.